The 23 T cell receptor beta chains below all came from one sample that was sequenced in a study of T cell responses to AZD1222 COVID-19 vaccine. The repertoire was sequenced with immunoSEQ multiplex PCR; TCRdb's copy has only in-frame clones and lacks some. The sample consists of about 220,000 clones, about 93% of them appearing once. The sequencing here drew on peripheral blood, taken on day 0 of MenACWY control vaccination. The source is an adult in good health.

The chain has TRBV6-1 and TRBJ1-2, with 10 bases identical to TRBD1. The germline V gene has CDR1 MNHNS and CDR2 SASEGT. The CDR3 sequence is 16 residues long. Trimming cost V 3 bases and J 4 bases; bases outside gene matches: 8. CDR3 amino acids: CASSDEDRGFIYGYTF. CDR3 sequence (DNA): TGTGCCAGCAGTGACGAGGACAGGGGGTTTATCTATGGCTACACCTTC.

The rearrangement joins TRBV19 to TRBJ1-6, with 7 bases fitting TRBD1. The CDR3 runs to 14 residues. Germline loops: CDR1 LNHDA, CDR2 SQIVND (reference sequence). The J segment lost 5 bases and the V segment lost 6 bases, leaving 4 bases of the junction unmatched. The CDR3 is CASSRGQNNSPLHF. CDR3 DNA: TGTGCCAGTAGCAGGGGACAGAATAATTCACCCCTCCACTTT.

V and J are TRBV10-1 and TRBJ1-1; weak D call: TRBD1 (5 bases). CDR1 is WNHNN and CDR2 is SYGVQD in the germline V gene (reference sequence). Trimming took 0 bases from V and 11 from J, leaving 13 bases between them. This CDR3 is 13 amino acids long. The CDR3 reads CASSESGRGEAFF. The CDR3 DNA sequence: TGCGCCAGCAGTGAGTCGGGGAGGGGAGAGGCTTTCTTT.

This sequence joins TRBV28 and TRBJ1-2, with 7 bases matching TRBD1. This CDR3 spans 14 amino acids. V dropped 4 bases and J dropped 4; count of bases not matched to a gene: 6. Germline V gives CDR1 MDHEN, CDR2 SYDVKM. The CDR3 loop is CASSSTGVGYGYTF. In DNA form, the CDR3 reads TGTGCCAGCAGTTCAACAGGGGTTGGCTATGGCTACACCTTC.

The chain combines TRBV27 with TRBJ2-3, with TRBD2 matching 7 bases. J gave up 2 bases and V 4 bases, and 6 bases lay outside the gene matches. CDR3 length equals 15 residues. Germline CDR1 MNHEY, CDR2 SMNVEV (reference sequence). The CDR3 DNA reads as TGTGCCAGCAGTTCCCGGGGGGTCCCCACAGATACGCAGTATTTT. It specifies CASSSRGVPTDTQYF.

The chain carries TRBV2 and TRBJ1-2; no definite D call. Germline CDR1 SNHLY, CDR2 FYNNEI. V lost 1 base to trimming and J lost 0 bases, with 9 bases between them. The CDR3 runs 15 residues. Here the CDR3 DNA reads TGTGCCAGCAGTGAAGGGTCCAACGCTAACTATGGCTACACCTTC. Translating gives CASSEGSNANYGYTF.

V gene TRBV7-2 combines with J gene TRBJ2-1; no clear D gene. The ends were cut back, 3 bases at V and 3 bases at J, with 12 bases in the middle. Germline V lookup: CDR1 SGHTA, CDR2 FQGNSA. The CDR3 has 15 amino acids. The CDR3 is CASSFSPYSYNEQFF. Written as DNA, the CDR3 is TGTGCCAGCAGCTTTTCCCCGTACAGCTACAATGAGCAGTTCTTC.

V gene TRBV28 combines with J gene TRBJ1-6; D unresolved. V was pared by 6 bases and J by 0 bases, with 12 bases between. CDR1 is MDHEN and CDR2 is SYDVKM in the germline V gene. The CDR3 extends over 16 amino acids. In nucleotides, the CDR3 is TGTGCCAGCAGCGCAACGGGGAGCTCCTATAATTCACCCCTCCACTTT. It translates to CASSATGSSYNSPLHF.

The chain combines TRBV19 with TRBJ1-5; perhaps TRBD1 as D (5 bases). The V gene lost 5 bases and the J gene lost 6 bases, with 8 bases spanning the gap. The germline CDR1 and CDR2 sequences are LNHDA and SQIVND (reference sequence). The CDR3 is made up of 12 amino acids. CDR3 nucleotides: TGTGCCAGTAGTGACAGAGTTCAGCCCCAGCATTTT. Amino acids: CASSDRVQPQHF. The complete variable domain, with remaining parts taken from reference TRBV19 and TRBJ1-5, reads DGGITQSPKYLFRKEGQNVTLSCEQNLNHDAMYWYRQDPGQGLRLIYYSQIVNDFQKGDIAEGYSVSREKKESFPLTVTSAQKNPTAFYLCASSDRVQPQHFGDGTRLSIL.

This chain uses TRBV2 with TRBJ2-1; 9 bases are shared with TRBD2. Germline V CDR1 and CDR2: SNHLY, FYNNEI. The CDR3 runs 15 residues. The J segment lost 5 bases and the V segment lost 10 bases, leaving 12 bases of the junction unmatched. CDR3 sequence (DNA): TGTGCCACGTTTCAGGCGGGGGGGATTAACAATGAGCAGTTCTTC. Its translation: CATFQAGGINNEQFF.

The chain carries TRBV11-1 and TRBJ2-2; 9 bases align to TRBD2. This CDR3 region has 15 residues. The germline gives CDR1 SGHAT, CDR2 FQDESV (reference sequence). J lost 7 bases, V lost 2 bases, and 5 bases had no gene match. The CDR3 DNA follows: TGTGCCAGCAGCTTACTAGCGGGGTCGGGCGGGGAGCTGTTTTTT. Translating gives CASSLLAGSGGELFF.

J is TRBJ2-5 and V is TRBV2, with 8 bases aligning to TRBD2. Trimming cost V 6 bases and J 5 bases; bases outside gene matches: 8. Germline CDR1 reads SNHLY; CDR2 reads FYNNEI. The CDR3 is 14 residues long. CDR3 nucleotide sequence: TGTGCCAGCAGCTTAGCGGGGATTGCGGAGACCCAGTACTTC. Protein: CASSLAGIAETQYF.

This rearrangement joins TRBV7-2 to TRBJ1-1; D gene uncertain. V was pared by 2 bases and J by 0 bases, with 4 bases between. The germline V gene encodes CDR1 SGHTA and CDR2 FQGNSA. This CDR3 is built from 13 residues. The CDR3 sequence: CASSLTVNTEAFF. The CDR3, as DNA: TGTGCCAGCAGCTTAACAGTGAACACTGAAGCTTTCTTT.

The V call is TRBV6-5, the J call TRBJ2-2; 14 nucleotides align to TRBD2. CDR3 size: 15 residues. V was clipped by 11 bases and J by 5 bases; unmatched bases: 7. Germline CDR1 is MNHEY and CDR2 is SVGAGI. This chain's CDR3 is CAATSGGAGTGELFF. The CDR3 DNA sequence: TGTGCCGCGACTAGCGGGGGGGCCGGAACCGGGGAGCTGTTTTTT.

The rearrangement uses TRBV18 and TRBJ2-1; a possible D gene is TRBD2 (6 bases). CDR1 and CDR2 (germline): KGHSH, LQKENI. The V end lost 3 bases, the J end lost 5 bases, and 8 bases lay between the germline ends. The CDR3 contains 13 residues. The CDR3 region has the DNA TGTGCCAGCTCACCGGGGAGGAACAATGAGCAGTTCTTC. Translation: CASSPGRNNEQFF.

The CDR3 DNA reads TGTGCCAGCACCTCCCTCCAGGGGATGAACACTGAAGCTTTCTTT. It specifies CASTSLQGMNTEAFF. The chain carries TRBV6-5 and TRBJ1-1; the D gene is possibly TRBD1 (6 bases). The CDR3 has 15 amino acids. Germline-derived CDR1 and CDR2 are MNHEY and SVGAGI. V was pared by 7 bases and J by 0 bases, with 15 bases between.

This clone was seen once. V usage is TRBV7-2 and J usage is TRBJ2-2; D is perhaps TRBD2 (5 bases). The germline CDR1 and CDR2 sequences are SGHTA and FQGNSA. This CDR3 is built from 16 residues. Trimming left V 3 bases short and J 4 bases short, with 15 bases between. CDR3 bases: TGTGCCAGCAGCTTCACTAGGGTTTCGGGCACCGGGGAGCTGTTTTTT. Translated, it gives CASSFTRVSGTGELFF.

V gene TRBV25-1 combines with J gene TRBJ2-3, with D perhaps assigned TRBD1 or TRBD2 (6 bases each). The CDR3 extends over 12 amino acids. Germline lookup yields CDR1 MGHDK and CDR2 SYGVNS. V gave up 6 bases and J gave up 6 bases, with 10 bases separating them. Here the CDR3 DNA reads TGTGCCAGCAGGGGGGCGGGGGATACGCAGTATTTT. Translating it yields CASRGAGDTQYF.

This chain connects TRBV7-2 to TRBJ2-1; D is uncertain. Trimming removed 0 bases at V and 1 base at J, with 4 bases between. The V gene's germline CDR1 is SGHTA and CDR2 FQGNSA. The CDR3 contains 14 residues. CDR3: CASSLAGSYNEQFF. The DNA for the CDR3 is TGTGCCAGCAGCTTAGCTGGGTCCTACAATGAGCAGTTCTTC.

The V and J genes are TRBV30 and TRBJ1-2, with TRBD1 matching 7 bases. Germline lookup yields CDR1 GTSNPN and CDR2 SVGIG (reference sequence). The length of the CDR3 is 14 residues. With 3 bases clipped from V and 8 bases from J, the junction kept 12 bases outside the gene matches. CDR3 nucleotides: TGTGCCTGGAGGGGGGCCAGGGGGACTGGAGGCTACACCTTC. Translating it yields CAWRGARGTGGYTF.

DNA for the CDR3: TGTGCCAGCAGCAGCACCTCTACCGGAAACACCATATATTTT. It specifies CASSSTSTGNTIYF. This chain joins TRBV28 and TRBJ1-3, with unresolved D. Trimming left V 6 bases short and J 4 bases short, with 13 bases between. The germline V gene encodes CDR1 MDHEN and CDR2 SYDVKM. This CDR3 is 14 amino acids long.

The chain carries TRBV15 and TRBJ2-3; unclear D gene. Trimming took 1 base from V and 0 from J, leaving 2 bases between them. The germline CDR1 and CDR2 sequences are LNHNV and YYDKDF (reference sequence). CDR3 size: 13 residues. The CDR3 spells CATSRASTDTQYF. As DNA, the CDR3 is TGTGCCACCAGCAGAGCCAGCACAGATACGCAGTATTTT.

The rearrangement links TRBV5-1 to TRBJ1-1; 8 nucleotides agree with TRBD1. The CDR3 extends over 15 amino acids. Per germline, CDR1 SGHRS and CDR2 YFSETQ. After removal of 4 bases from V and 2 bases from J, the junction contained 7 bases not matched to a gene. The CDR3: CASSRGTGRNTEAFF. The CDR3 bases are TGCGCCAGCAGCCGGGGGACAGGCCGAAACACTGAAGCTTTCTTT.